A selection of T cell receptor beta chains follows, all from one sample in a study of early T cells in non-severe SARS-CoV-2 infection. TCRdb re-derived calls from the 5' RACE reads in MiXCR, one entry per CDR3 protein. The data hold roughly 29,000 distinct CDR3 sequences, with about 6.6% observed a single time. Sequencing used whole blood, obtained at baseline. All receptors come from an adult who was a healthcare worker with PCR-confirmed SARS-CoV-2 infection or an uninfected control (not recorded which). The CDR3 runs from the conserved cysteine through the conserved F or W. The D gene is left open where the match is weak. Clone size is stated in some rows and not others, as once, few, many or a class when expanded.

v_gene: TRBV5-1; j_gene: TRBJ2-3; abundance: many; d_gene: -; CDR3nt: TGCGCCAGCAGCCACTGGGGGCGTGCTAGCACAGATACGCAGTATTTT; CDR3aa: CASSHWGRASTDTQYF
v_gene: TRBV7-2; j_gene: TRBJ2-1; abundance: few; d_gene: TRBD2; CDR3nt: TGTGCCAGCAGCTTAGGTGGACTAGCGGGGGCCTACAATGAGCAGTTCTTC; CDR3aa: CASSLGGLAGAYNEQFF
v_gene: TRBV7-3; j_gene: TRBJ2-3; abundance: many; d_gene: -; CDR3nt: TGTGCCAGCAGCTTAAACTCGGGGTTCACAGATACGCAGTATTTT; CDR3aa: CASSLNSGFTDTQYF
v_gene: TRBV5-1; j_gene: TRBJ2-7; abundance: -; d_gene: -; CDR3nt: TGCGCCAGCAGCTTGGCTCAGGGCCCCTACGAGCAGTACTTC; CDR3aa: CASSLAQGPYEQYF
v_gene: TRBV7-9; j_gene: TRBJ1-2; abundance: many; d_gene: -; CDR3nt: TGTGCCAGCAGCTTATTGGGTTACGCCTATGGCTACACCTTC; CDR3aa: CASSLLGYAYGYTF
v_gene: TRBV5-6; j_gene: TRBJ1-5; abundance: many; d_gene: -; CDR3nt: TGTGCCAGCAGCCCCTGGGGGGGCTGGAATCAGCCCCAGCATTTT; CDR3aa: CASSPWGGWNQPQHF
v_gene: TRBV5-8; j_gene: TRBJ2-7; abundance: many; d_gene: -; CDR3nt: TGTGCCAGCAGCTTGGGACAGCACTCCTACGAGCAGTACTTC; CDR3aa: CASSLGQHSYEQYF
v_gene: TRBV6-1; j_gene: TRBJ2-5; abundance: -; d_gene: TRBD2; CDR3nt: TGTGCCAGCAGTCCTGTCCGACTAGCGGGGAAACCTTCCCAAGAGACCCAGTACTTC; CDR3aa: CASSPVRLAGKPSQETQYF
v_gene: TRBV7-8; j_gene: TRBJ2-5; abundance: many; d_gene: -; CDR3nt: TGTGCCAGCAGCTTAAGATACCAGGGCCCACCCGAGACCCAGTACTTC; CDR3aa: CASSLRYQGPPETQYF
v_gene: TRBV20-1; j_gene: TRBJ2-3; abundance: many; d_gene: -; CDR3nt: TGCAGTGCTAGAGACCCCGGTTTGGATACGCAGTATTTT; CDR3aa: CSARDPGLDTQYF
v_gene: TRBV6-2/TRBV6-3; j_gene: TRBJ2-2; abundance: many; d_gene: TRBD1; CDR3nt: TGTGCCAGCAGACGTACAGGGGCCGGGGAGCTGTTTTTT; CDR3aa: CASRRTGAGELFF
v_gene: TRBV7-8; j_gene: TRBJ1-6; abundance: many; d_gene: TRBD1; CDR3nt: TGTGCCAGCAGCTCCCGGACAGGGGTTAATTCACCCCTCCACTTT; CDR3aa: CASSSRTGVNSPLHF
v_gene: TRBV7-2; j_gene: TRBJ2-1; abundance: many; d_gene: TRBD1; CDR3nt: TGTGCCAGCAGCTTAGGGCAAGGCTACGGTCGACAGGGGACGACCGCGTACAATGAGCAGTTCTTC; CDR3aa: CASSLGQGYGRQGTTAYNEQFF
v_gene: TRBV29-1; j_gene: TRBJ2-5; abundance: many; d_gene: -; CDR3nt: TGCAGCTTCAGGGAGCAAGAGACCCAGTACTTC; CDR3aa: CSFREQETQYF
v_gene: TRBV20-1; j_gene: TRBJ2-5; abundance: -; d_gene: -; CDR3nt: TGCAGTGCACTCTCCAGGGGCTGGGAGACCCAGTACTTC; CDR3aa: CSALSRGWETQYF
v_gene: TRBV12-3/TRBV12-4; j_gene: TRBJ2-3; abundance: many; d_gene: -; CDR3nt: TGTGCCAGCAGTCATCGGGACACAGATACGCAGTATTTT; CDR3aa: CASSHRDTDTQYF
v_gene: TRBV19; j_gene: TRBJ2-1; abundance: many; d_gene: TRBD1; CDR3nt: TGTGCCAGTAGCCGTATACAGGGGGCGTATTACAATGAGCAGTTCTTC; CDR3aa: CASSRIQGAYYNEQFF
v_gene: TRBV14; j_gene: TRBJ2-7; abundance: many; d_gene: -; CDR3nt: TGTGCCAGCAGCCAAGATCCGAAAGCCTACGAGCAGTACTTC; CDR3aa: CASSQDPKAYEQYF
v_gene: TRBV7-3; j_gene: TRBJ2-5; abundance: many; d_gene: -; CDR3nt: TGTGCCAGCAGCTTAGCAGGGATGGAGACCCAGTACTTC; CDR3aa: CASSLAGMETQYF
v_gene: TRBV11-2; j_gene: TRBJ2-5; abundance: -; d_gene: -; CDR3nt: TGTGCCAGCACCCTCGGAGGGGGCCAAGAGACCCAGTACTTC; CDR3aa: CASTLGGGQETQYF
v_gene: TRBV29-1; j_gene: TRBJ1-4; abundance: -; d_gene: TRBD1; CDR3nt: TGCAGCGTCCACAGGGGTGATAATGAAAAACTGTTTTTT; CDR3aa: CSVHRGDNEKLFF
v_gene: TRBV7-2; j_gene: TRBJ1-6; abundance: few; d_gene: -; CDR3nt: TGTGCCAGCAGCACACGACAGAAGACTAATTCACCCCTCCACTTT; CDR3aa: CASSTRQKTNSPLHF
v_gene: TRBV27; j_gene: TRBJ1-1; abundance: many; d_gene: -; CDR3nt: TGTGCCAGCAGTCCCTACCGTGCAGATATGAACACTGAAGCTTTCTTT; CDR3aa: CASSPYRADMNTEAFF
v_gene: TRBV13; j_gene: TRBJ1-1; abundance: many; d_gene: -; CDR3nt: TGTGCCAGCAGCACCCGGACGGCTAACACTGAAGCTTTCTTT; CDR3aa: CASSTRTANTEAFF
v_gene: TRBV5-5; j_gene: TRBJ1-2; abundance: many; d_gene: -; CDR3nt: TGTGCCAGCAGCCTGTGGTTTCCGGGACTATCAGAAGATGGCTACACCTTC; CDR3aa: CASSLWFPGLSEDGYTF
v_gene: TRBV11-2; j_gene: TRBJ2-1; abundance: -; d_gene: -; CDR3nt: TGTGCCAGCAGCTTGGAACCCGGAGGCCCCATCTACAATGAGCAGTTCTTC; CDR3aa: CASSLEPGGPIYNEQFF
v_gene: TRBV18; j_gene: TRBJ2-7; abundance: many; d_gene: -; CDR3nt: TGTGCCAGCTCTCCTCGCGGGGAGGAGGGGGAGCAGTACTTC; CDR3aa: CASSPRGEEGEQYF